A single TCR beta chain is shown here with its context. The sample originates from a study of T cell responses to AZD1222 COVID-19 vaccine. Between the trimmed V and J ends, which lost 6 bases and 1 base, there was a span of 10 bases. This CDR3 region has 13 residues. Germline lookup yields CDR1 MNHEY and CDR2 SVGAGI. Sequenced by immunoSEQ multiplex PCR; TCRdb stores in-frame clones only, minus some. The sample holds fewer than 150,000 clones, around 93% seen once. The specimen was peripheral blood, collected 28 days after the second AZD1222 dose. J is TRBJ2-7 and V is TRBV6-5; maybe TRBD1 (6 bases). This clonotype was sampled from an adult who received the AZD1222 COVID-19 vaccine. The CDR3, as DNA: TGTGCCAGCAGGACCGGGACATCCTACGAGCAGTACTTC. Protein product: CASRTGTSYEQYF.